The 19 T cell receptor beta chains below all came from one sample that was sequenced in a study of T-cell memory formation after mild COVID-19 listed by TCRdb under 2021. Library prep was done by 5' RACE. Sequencing was performed on an Illumina NovaSeq 6000. TCRdb reprocessed the public reads (quality trimming at Q25 with fastp, clone calling with MiXCR) and kept in-frame beta chains. One record per CDR3 amino acid sequence lists the most common genes and DNA. The sample table shows approximately 300,000 distinct CDR3 sequences, and about 15% are seen once. The biggest ten clones account for more than 20% of the sample. What was sequenced was PBMCs or a T cell subset sorted from them (not recorded which). Receptor source: a man aged 18 to 29 who had mild COVID-19 (a few samples of this study predate the infection). The sample titles of this study are shuffled in the database, so cell type and time point are left out; the donor was told from shared clones.

The chain combines TRBV12-3 or TRBV12-4 with TRBJ2-5; 9 bases agree with TRBD1. J was trimmed by 5 bases and V by 5 bases; bases with no gene match: 9. The CDR3 runs 15 residues. The CDR3 loop reads CASSPRTGVLETQYF. The CDR3 DNA is TGTGCCAGCAGTCCCCGGACAGGGGTTTTGGAGACCCAGTACTTC.

The chain links TRBV28 to TRBJ2-4, with D possibly matching TRBD1 (6 bases). This CDR3 comprises 17 residues. Germline V CDR1 and CDR2: MDHEN, SYDVKM. Trimming cost V 5 bases and J 0 bases, with 17 bases left between them. The CDR3 spells CASSPKGHTIAKNIQYF. CDR3 coding DNA: TGTGCCAGCAGTCCAAAGGGACATACTATAGCCAAAAACATTCAGTACTTC. Combining the CDR3 with reference TRBV28 and TRBJ2-4 gives the whole variable domain DVKVTQSSRYLVKRTGEKVFLECVQDMDHENMFWYRQDPGLGLRLIYFSYDVKMKEKGDIPEGYSVSREKKERFSLILESASTNQTSMYLCASSPKGHTIAKNIQYFGAGTRLSVL.

This clonotype was picked up many times. The genes are TRBV7-9 and TRBJ1-1; D gene ambiguous. V was pared by 6 bases and J by 7 bases, with 12 bases between. The CDR3 is 12 amino acids. CDR1 is SEHNR, CDR2 FQNEAQ, per germline (reference sequence). The CDR3 spells CASSLQGFEAFF. The CDR3 DNA reads as TGTGCCAGCAGTCTCCAAGGGTTTGAAGCTTTCTTT.

This clonotype came up a few times. This chain joins TRBV6-6 and TRBJ1-5; D not certain. V lost 4 bases and J lost 7, with 5 bases in between. The germline gives CDR1 MNHNY, CDR2 SVGAGI (reference sequence). The CDR3 consists of 11 residues. The CDR3 DNA reads TGTGCCAGCAGTTCGGGGCAGCCCCAGCATTTT. Its translation is CASSSGQPQHF.

This clonotype was picked up a small number of times. V gene TRBV7-6 combines with J gene TRBJ2-1; 9 bases agree with TRBD2. CDR3 size: 14 residues. The junction had 8 bases not matched to a gene; V was cut back by 4 bases and J by 10 bases. The V gene's germline CDR1 is SGHVS and CDR2 FNYEAQ. In nucleotides, the CDR3 is TGTGCCAGCAGCTCCCGGCGGGGGGGCTGGGAGCAGTTCTTC. This codes for CASSSRRGGWEQFF.

The genes are TRBV5-1 and TRBJ2-4; D not certain. Trimming stripped 0 bases from V and 4 bases from J, with 8 bases between. Germline V gene data show CDR1 as SGHRS and CDR2 as YFSETQ. The CDR3 contains 14 residues. CDR3 DNA: TGCGCCAGCAGCTTGGATGTCAGGAAAAACATTCAGTACTTC. Translating it yields CASSLDVRKNIQYF.

J is TRBJ2-3 and V is TRBV12-3 or TRBV12-4; D call uncertain. V lost 2 bases, J lost 4 bases, and 10 bases lay in between. The CDR3 is made up of 14 amino acids. The CDR3 nucleotides read TGTGCCAGCAGTTTATTGCCTTCGGCAGATACGCAGTATTTT. Translation gives CASSLLPSADTQYF.

The chain links TRBV7-6 to TRBJ2-3; 7 bases are shared with TRBD2. This CDR3 region has 15 residues. The germline gives CDR1 SGHVS, CDR2 FNYEAQ. The junction had 7 bases not matched to a gene; V was cut back by 2 bases and J by 5 bases. In nucleotides, the CDR3 is TGTGCCAGCAGCTTACTGGGGGGGGAAGAAGATACGCAGTATTTT. Its protein product is CASSLLGGEEDTQYF.

J is TRBJ1-1 and V is TRBV29-1; tentative D call: TRBD1 (5 bases). CDR1 is SQVTM, CDR2 ANQGSEA, per germline. The CDR3 has 13 amino acids. V lost 7 bases, J lost 1 base, and 13 bases lay in between. For the CDR3, the DNA is TGCAGCGCCGGGACGGGAAGGAACACTGAAGCTTTCTTT. It specifies CSAGTGRNTEAFF.

This chain joins TRBV3-1 and TRBJ1-2, with D uncertain. V lost 4 bases to trimming and J lost 8 bases, with 14 bases between them. This CDR3 region has 13 residues. From germline, CDR1 is LGHDT and CDR2 YNNKEL (reference sequence). Written as DNA, the CDR3 is TGTGCCAGCAGCCGTTACGAACAGCTCGGCTACACCTTC. Protein sequence: CASSRYEQLGYTF. The complete variable domain, with remaining parts taken from reference TRBV3-1 and TRBJ1-2, reads DTAVSQTPKYLVTQMGNDKSIKCEQNLGHDTMYWYKQDSKKFLKIMFSYNNKELIINETVPNRFSPKSPDKAHLNLHINSLELGDSAVYFCASSRYEQLGYTFGSGTRLTVV.

The table lists this clonotype with a few counts. The chain combines TRBV12-3 or TRBV12-4 with TRBJ1-2; D is unclear. The length of the CDR3 is 13 residues. Deletions cut 3 bases from V and 5 bases from J, with 10 bases between. CDR3 residues: CASSLRPGYGYTF. As DNA, the CDR3 is TGTGCCAGCAGTTTGAGGCCAGGTTATGGCTACACCTTC.

This clonotype was recorded at least ten times. V and J are TRBV5-1 and TRBJ2-3; possibly TRBD1 or TRBD2 for D (5 bases each). The V gene lost 3 bases and the J gene lost 2 bases, with 10 bases spanning the gap. The CDR3 contains 14 residues. Germline V gene sequence: CDR1 SGHRS, CDR2 YFSETQ. CDR3 region: CASSWLGPTDTQYF. DNA for the CDR3: TGCGCCAGCAGCTGGCTGGGACCCACAGATACGCAGTATTTT.

This clonotype was recorded at least ten times. V gene TRBV7-3 combines with J gene TRBJ2-5; D not certain. From germline, CDR1 is SGHTA and CDR2 FQGTGA. This CDR3 has 11 residues. Trimming pared 0 bases from V and 7 bases from J, leaving 3 bases between. Written as DNA, the CDR3 is TGTGCCAGCAGCTTAACGGGGACCCAGTACTTC. Its protein is CASSLTGTQYF.

The rearrangement uses TRBV7-9 and TRBJ2-3; 7 bases map to TRBD1. V lost 1 base to trimming and J lost 1 base; unmatched junction nucleotides: 2. This CDR3 spans 15 amino acids. CDR1 and CDR2 (germline): SEHNR, FQNEAQ (reference sequence). The CDR3 region is CASSLVTGGTDTQYF. CDR3 DNA sequence: TGTGCCAGCAGCTTAGTAACAGGGGGCACAGATACGCAGTATTTT.

This clonotype has only a few counts. The CDR3 bases are TGTGCCAGCAGCCGGTCGGGTAGTAATGAAAAACTGTTTTTT. This gives the protein CASSRSGSNEKLFF. J is TRBJ1-4 and V is TRBV9; D is unresolved. Trimming left V 4 bases short and J 4 bases short, with 11 bases between. Germline assignment: CDR1 SGDLS and CDR2 YYNGEE. The CDR3 is 14 amino acids.

This clonotype has a count of ten or more. The CDR3 DNA is TGTGCCAGCAGCACCTGGACTAGCTTGGACGGCGAGCAGTACTTC. Translation gives CASSTWTSLDGEQYF. The V and J genes are TRBV7-2 and TRBJ2-7, with TRBD2 identical over 8 bases. The germline CDR1 and CDR2 sequences are SGHTA and FQGNSA. This CDR3 comprises 15 residues. V trimming: 5 bases; J trimming: 6 bases; junction bases outside the gene matches: 12.

This clonotype was seen once. J is TRBJ2-7 and V is TRBV7-3; 12 bases fit TRBD2. V lost 9 bases, J lost 1 base, and 4 bases stayed unmatched. Germline V CDR1 and CDR2: SGHTA, FQGTGA. The CDR3 is 14 residues long. CDR3 DNA sequence: TGTGCCAGGACTAGCGGGGGCCTTTCCTACGAGCAGTACGTC. Amino acids: CARTSGGLSYEQYV.

The CDR3 region has the DNA TGCAGTGCTTGGGACAGGAGAACATACAATGAGCAGTTCTTC. Translation: CSAWDRRTYNEQFF. V and J are TRBV20-1 and TRBJ2-1, with 8 positions matching TRBD1. CDR1 DFQATT and CDR2 SNEGSKA come from the germline V gene (reference sequence). The J segment lost 4 bases and the V segment lost 5 bases, leaving 7 bases of the junction unmatched. This CDR3 region has 14 residues.

This clonotype was counted only a few times. The rearrangement links TRBV12-3 or TRBV12-4 to TRBJ2-7, with D unresolved. The germline V and J ends were trimmed by 2 bases and 6 bases, with 8 bases remaining between them. The CDR3 runs 12 residues. CDR3 amino acids: CASSLKGREQYV. The CDR3 region has the DNA TGTGCCAGCAGTTTAAAAGGCCGCGAGCAGTACGTC.